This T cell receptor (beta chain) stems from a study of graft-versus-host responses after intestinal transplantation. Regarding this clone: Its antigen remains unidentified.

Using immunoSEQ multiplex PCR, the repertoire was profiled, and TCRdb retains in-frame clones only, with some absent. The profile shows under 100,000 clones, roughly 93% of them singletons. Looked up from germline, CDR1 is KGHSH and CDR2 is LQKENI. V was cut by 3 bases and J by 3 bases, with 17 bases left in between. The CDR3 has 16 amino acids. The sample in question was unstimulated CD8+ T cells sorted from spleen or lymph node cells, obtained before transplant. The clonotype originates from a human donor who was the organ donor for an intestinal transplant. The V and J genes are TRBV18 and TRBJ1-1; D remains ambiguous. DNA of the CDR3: TGTGCCAGCTCACCTATTGAGGCAGACTCATACACTGAAGCTTTCTTT. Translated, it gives CASSPIEADSYTEAFF. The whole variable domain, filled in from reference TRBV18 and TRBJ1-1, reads NAGVMQNPRHLVRRRGQEARLRCSPMKGHSHVYWYRQLPEEGLKFMVYLQKENIIDESGMPKERFSAEFPKEGPSILRIQQVVRGDSAAYFCASSPIEADSYTEAFFGQGTRLTVV.